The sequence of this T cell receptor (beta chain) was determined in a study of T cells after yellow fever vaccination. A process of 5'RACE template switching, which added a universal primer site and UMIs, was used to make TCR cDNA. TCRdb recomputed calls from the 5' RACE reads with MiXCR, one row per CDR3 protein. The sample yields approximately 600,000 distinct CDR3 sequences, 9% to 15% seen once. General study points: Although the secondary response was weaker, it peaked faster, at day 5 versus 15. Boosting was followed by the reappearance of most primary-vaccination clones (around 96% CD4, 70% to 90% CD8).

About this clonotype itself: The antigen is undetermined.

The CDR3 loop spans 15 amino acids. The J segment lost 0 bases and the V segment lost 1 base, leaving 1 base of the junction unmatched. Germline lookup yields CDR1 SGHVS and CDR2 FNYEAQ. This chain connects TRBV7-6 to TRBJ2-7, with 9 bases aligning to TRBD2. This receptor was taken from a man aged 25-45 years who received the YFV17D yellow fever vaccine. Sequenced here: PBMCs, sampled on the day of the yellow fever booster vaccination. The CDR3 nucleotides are TGTGCCAGCAGCTTAGTAGCGGGAGTCTCCTACGAGCAGTACTTC. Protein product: CASSLVAGVSYEQYF.